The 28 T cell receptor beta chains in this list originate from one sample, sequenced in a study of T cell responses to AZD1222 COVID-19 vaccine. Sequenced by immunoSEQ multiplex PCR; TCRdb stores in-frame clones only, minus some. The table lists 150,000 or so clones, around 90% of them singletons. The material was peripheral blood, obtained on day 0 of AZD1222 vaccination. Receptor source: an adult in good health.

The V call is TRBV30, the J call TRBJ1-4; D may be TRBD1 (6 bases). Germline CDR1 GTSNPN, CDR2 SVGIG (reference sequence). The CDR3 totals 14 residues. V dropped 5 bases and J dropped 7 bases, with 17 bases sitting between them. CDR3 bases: TGTGCCTGGGCTCCCGGGACAAGGGGTGAAAAACTGTTTTTT. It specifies CAWAPGTRGEKLFF.

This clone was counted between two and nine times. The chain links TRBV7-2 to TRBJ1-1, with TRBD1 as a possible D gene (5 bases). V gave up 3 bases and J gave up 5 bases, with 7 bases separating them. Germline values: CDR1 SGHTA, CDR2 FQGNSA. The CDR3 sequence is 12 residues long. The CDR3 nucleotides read TGTGCCAGCAGCTTCTGGGGGACTGAAGCTTTCTTT. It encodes CASSFWGTEAFF.

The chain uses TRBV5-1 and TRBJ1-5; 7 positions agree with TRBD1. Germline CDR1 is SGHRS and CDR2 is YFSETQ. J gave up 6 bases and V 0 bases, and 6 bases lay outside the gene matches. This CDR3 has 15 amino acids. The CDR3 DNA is TGCGCCAGCAGCTTGGGGACAGGTGGATCTCAGCCCCAGCATTTT. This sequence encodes CASSLGTGGSQPQHF.

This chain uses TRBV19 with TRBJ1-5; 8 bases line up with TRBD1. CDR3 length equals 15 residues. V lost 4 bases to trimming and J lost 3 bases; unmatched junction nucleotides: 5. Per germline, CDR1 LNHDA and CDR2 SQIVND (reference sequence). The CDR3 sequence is CASSTPGQVNQPQHF. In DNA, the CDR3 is TGTGCCAGTAGTACTCCGGGACAGGTCAATCAGCCCCAGCATTTT. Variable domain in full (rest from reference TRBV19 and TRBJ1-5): DGGITQSPKYLFRKEGQNVTLSCEQNLNHDAMYWYRQDPGQGLRLIYYSQIVNDFQKGDIAEGYSVSREKKESFPLTVTSAQKNPTAFYLCASSTPGQVNQPQHFGDGTRLSIL.

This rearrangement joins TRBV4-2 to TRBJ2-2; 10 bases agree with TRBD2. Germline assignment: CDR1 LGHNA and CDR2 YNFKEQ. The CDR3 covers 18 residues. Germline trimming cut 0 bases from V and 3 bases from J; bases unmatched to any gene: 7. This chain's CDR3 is CASSQDPAGGPYTGELFF. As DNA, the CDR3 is TGTGCCAGCAGCCAAGATCCAGCGGGGGGGCCTTACACCGGGGAGCTGTTTTTT.

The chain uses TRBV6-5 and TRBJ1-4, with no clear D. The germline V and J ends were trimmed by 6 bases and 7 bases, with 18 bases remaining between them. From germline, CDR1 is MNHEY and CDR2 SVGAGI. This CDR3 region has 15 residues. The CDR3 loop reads CASSPRAALVEKLFF. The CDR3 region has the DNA TGTGCCAGCAGCCCCCGGGCGGCGCTGGTTGAAAAACTGTTTTTT.

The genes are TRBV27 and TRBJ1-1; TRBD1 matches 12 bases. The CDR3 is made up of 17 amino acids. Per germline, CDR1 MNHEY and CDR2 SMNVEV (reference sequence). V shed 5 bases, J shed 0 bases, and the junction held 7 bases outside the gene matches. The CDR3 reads CASSPTGTGGMNTEAFF. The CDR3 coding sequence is TGTGCCAGCAGTCCAACCGGGACAGGGGGCATGAACACTGAAGCTTTCTTT.

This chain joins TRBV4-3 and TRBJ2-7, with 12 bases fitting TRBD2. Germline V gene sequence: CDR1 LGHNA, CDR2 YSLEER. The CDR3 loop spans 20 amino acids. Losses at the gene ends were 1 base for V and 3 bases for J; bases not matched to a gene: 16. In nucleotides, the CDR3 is TGCGCCAGCAGCCAAGGTTTGTTGGGAGGACTAGCGGGAACCTACTACGAGCAGTACTTC. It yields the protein CASSQGLLGGLAGTYYEQYF.

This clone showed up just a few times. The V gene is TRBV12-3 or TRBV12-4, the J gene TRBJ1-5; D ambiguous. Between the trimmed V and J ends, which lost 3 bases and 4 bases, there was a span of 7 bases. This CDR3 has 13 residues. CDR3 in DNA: TGTGCCAGCAGTTTTTCCCAGAATCAGCCCCAGCATTTT. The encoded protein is CASSFSQNQPQHF.

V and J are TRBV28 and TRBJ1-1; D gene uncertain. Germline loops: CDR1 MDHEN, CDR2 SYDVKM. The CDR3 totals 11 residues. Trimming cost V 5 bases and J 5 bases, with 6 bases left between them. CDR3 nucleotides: TGTGCCAGCAGTCTTACAACTGAAGCTTTCTTT. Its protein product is CASSLTTEAFF.

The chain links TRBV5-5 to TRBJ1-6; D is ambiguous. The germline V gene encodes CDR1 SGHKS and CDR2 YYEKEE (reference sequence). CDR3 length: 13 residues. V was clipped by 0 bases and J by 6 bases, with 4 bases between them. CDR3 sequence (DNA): TGTGCCAGCAGCTTGGATGTTAATTCACCCCTCCACTTT. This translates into CASSLDVNSPLHF.

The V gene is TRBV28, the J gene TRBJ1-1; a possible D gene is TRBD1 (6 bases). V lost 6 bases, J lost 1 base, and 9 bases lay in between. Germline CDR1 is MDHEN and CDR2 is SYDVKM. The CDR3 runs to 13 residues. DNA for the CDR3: TGTGCCAGCAGCGTACAGGGGAACACTGAAGCTTTCTTT. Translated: CASSVQGNTEAFF.

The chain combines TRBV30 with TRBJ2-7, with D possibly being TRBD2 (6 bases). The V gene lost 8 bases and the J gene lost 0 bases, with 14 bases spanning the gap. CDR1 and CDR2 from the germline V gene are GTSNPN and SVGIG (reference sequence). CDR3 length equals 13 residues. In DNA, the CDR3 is TGTGCCCCCGGGGAGGTTTACTCCTACGAGCAGTACTTC. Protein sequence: CAPGEVYSYEQYF.

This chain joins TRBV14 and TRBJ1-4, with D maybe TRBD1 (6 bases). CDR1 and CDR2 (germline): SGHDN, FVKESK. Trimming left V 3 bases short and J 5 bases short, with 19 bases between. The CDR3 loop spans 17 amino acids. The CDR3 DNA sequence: TGTGCCAGCAGCCAGCAACAGGGACCCCGCCAAAATGAAAAACTGTTTTTT. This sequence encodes CASSQQQGPRQNEKLFF.

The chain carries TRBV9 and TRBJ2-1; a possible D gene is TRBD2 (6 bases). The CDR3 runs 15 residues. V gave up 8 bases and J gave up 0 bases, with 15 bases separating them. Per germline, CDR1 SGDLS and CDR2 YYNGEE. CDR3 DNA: TGTGCCAGTGACGGGGGAATCAGCTCCTACAATGAGCAGTTCTTC. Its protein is CASDGGISSYNEQFF. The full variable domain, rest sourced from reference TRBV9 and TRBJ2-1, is DSGVTQTPKHLITATGQRVTLRCSPRSGDLSVYWYQQSLDQGLQFLIQYYNGEERAKGNILERFSAQQFPDLHSELNLSSLELGDSALYFCASDGGISSYNEQFFGPGTRLTVL.

The CDR3 loop reads CAWSIGASSTEAFF. The CDR3 DNA reads as TGTGCCTGGAGTATAGGTGCGTCTTCCACTGAAGCTTTCTTT. The V call is TRBV30, the J call TRBJ1-1, with D unresolved. Trimming took off 2 bases at V and 4 bases at J, with 14 bases between the two ends. This CDR3 region has 14 residues. Germline V gives CDR1 GTSNPN, CDR2 SVGIG (reference sequence).

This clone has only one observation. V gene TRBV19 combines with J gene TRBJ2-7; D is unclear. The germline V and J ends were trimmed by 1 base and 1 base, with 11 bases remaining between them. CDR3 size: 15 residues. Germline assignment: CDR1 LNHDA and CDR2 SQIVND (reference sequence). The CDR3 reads CASSIGGGTSYEQYF. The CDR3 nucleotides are TGTGCCAGTAGTATAGGCGGTGGTACTTCCTACGAGCAGTACTTC. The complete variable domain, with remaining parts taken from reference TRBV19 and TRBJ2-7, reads DGGITQSPKYLFRKEGQNVTLSCEQNLNHDAMYWYRQDPGQGLRLIYYSQIVNDFQKGDIAEGYSVSREKKESFPLTVTSAQKNPTAFYLCASSIGGGTSYEQYFGPGTRLTVT.

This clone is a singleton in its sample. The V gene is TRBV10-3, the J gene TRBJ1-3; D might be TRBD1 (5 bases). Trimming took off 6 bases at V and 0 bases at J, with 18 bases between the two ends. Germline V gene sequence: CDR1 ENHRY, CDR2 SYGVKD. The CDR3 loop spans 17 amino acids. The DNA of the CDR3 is TGTGCCATCAGCAAAACCGGGACTGAGGTCTCTGGAAACACCATATATTTT. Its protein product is CAISKTGTEVSGNTIYF.

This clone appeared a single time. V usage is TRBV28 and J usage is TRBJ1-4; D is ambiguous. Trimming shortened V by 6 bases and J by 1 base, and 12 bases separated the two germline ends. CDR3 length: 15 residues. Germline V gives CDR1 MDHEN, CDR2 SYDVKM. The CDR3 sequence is CASSQAGRTNEKLFF. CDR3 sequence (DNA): TGTGCCAGCAGCCAAGCCGGCAGAACTAATGAAAAACTGTTTTTT.

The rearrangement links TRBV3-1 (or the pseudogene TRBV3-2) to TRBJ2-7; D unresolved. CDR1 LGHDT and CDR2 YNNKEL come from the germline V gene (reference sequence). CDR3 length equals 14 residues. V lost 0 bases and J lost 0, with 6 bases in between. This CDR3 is CASSQDPSSYEQYF. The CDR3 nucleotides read TGTGCCAGCAGCCAAGATCCCAGCTCCTACGAGCAGTACTTC.

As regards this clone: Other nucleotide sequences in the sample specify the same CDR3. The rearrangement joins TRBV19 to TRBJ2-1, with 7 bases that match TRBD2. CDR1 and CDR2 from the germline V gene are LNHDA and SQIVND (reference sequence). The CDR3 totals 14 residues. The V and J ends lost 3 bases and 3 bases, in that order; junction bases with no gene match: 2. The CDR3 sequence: CASSMGGDYNEQFF. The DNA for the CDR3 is TGTGCCAGTAGTATGGGAGGGGACTACAATGAGCAGTTCTTC.

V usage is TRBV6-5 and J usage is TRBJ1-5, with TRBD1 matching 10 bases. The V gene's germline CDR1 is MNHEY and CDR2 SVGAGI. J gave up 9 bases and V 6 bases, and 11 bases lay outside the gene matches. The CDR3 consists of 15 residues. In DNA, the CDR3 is TGTGCCAGCAGCCTTAATCCGGGACAGGGGCGGCCCCAGCATTTT. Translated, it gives CASSLNPGQGRPQHF.

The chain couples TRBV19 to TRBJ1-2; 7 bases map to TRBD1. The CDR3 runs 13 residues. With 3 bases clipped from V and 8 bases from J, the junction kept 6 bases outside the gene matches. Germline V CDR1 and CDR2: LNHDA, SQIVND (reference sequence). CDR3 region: CASSMAQGWGYTF. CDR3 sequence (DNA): TGTGCCAGTAGTATGGCACAGGGGTGGGGCTACACCTTC.

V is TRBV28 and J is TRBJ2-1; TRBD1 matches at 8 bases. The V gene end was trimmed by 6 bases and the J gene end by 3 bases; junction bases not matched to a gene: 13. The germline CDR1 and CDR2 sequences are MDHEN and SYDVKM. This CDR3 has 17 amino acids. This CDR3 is CASRKFQGQVGYNEQFF. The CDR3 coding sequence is TGTGCCAGCAGGAAATTCCAGGGACAGGTAGGCTACAATGAGCAGTTCTTC.

The CDR3 spells CASSFGQSSGNTIYF. The CDR3 DNA sequence: TGTGCCAGCAGCTTCGGACAGAGCTCTGGAAACACCATATATTTT. The chain links TRBV11-3 to TRBJ1-3, with D perhaps matching TRBD1 (6 bases). CDR1 is SGHNT and CDR2 is YENEEA in the germline V gene. CDR3 length: 15 residues. V shed 3 bases and J shed 0 bases, with 9 bases lying between them.

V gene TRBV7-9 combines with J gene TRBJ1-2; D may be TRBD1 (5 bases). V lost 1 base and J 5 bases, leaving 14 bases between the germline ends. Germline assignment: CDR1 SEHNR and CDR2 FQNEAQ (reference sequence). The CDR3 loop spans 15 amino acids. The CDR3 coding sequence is TGTGCCAGCAGCTTAGTTGGGGGTTTAAGGTATGGCTACACCTTC. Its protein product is CASSLVGGLRYGYTF. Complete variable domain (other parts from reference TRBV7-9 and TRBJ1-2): DTGVSQNPRHKITKRGQNVTFRCDPISEHNRLYWYRQTLGQGPEFLTYFQNEAQLEKSRLLSDRFSAERPKGSFSTLEIQRTEQGDSAMYLCASSLVGGLRYGYTFGSGTRLTVV.

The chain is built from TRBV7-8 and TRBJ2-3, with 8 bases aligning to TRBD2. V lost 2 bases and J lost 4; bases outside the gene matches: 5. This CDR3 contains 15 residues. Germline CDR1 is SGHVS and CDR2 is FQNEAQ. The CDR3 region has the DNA TGTGCCAGCAGCTTAACCAGCGGGAGATCAGATACGCAGTATTTT. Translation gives CASSLTSGRSDTQYF.

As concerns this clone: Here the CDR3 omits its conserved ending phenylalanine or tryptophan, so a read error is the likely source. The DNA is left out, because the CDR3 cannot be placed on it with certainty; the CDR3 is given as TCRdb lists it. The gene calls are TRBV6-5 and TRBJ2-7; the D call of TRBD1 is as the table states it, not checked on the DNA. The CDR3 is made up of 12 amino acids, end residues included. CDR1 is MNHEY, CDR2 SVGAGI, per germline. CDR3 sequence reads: CASSSNRDRLMI.